The T cell receptor beta chain described here comes from a study of blood T cell repertoires in COVID-19. Study in general: Sites in the United States, Italy and Spain provided acute and convalescent COVID-19 samples. Sample material is recorded as cDNA or gDNA derived from T cells, B-cell-depleted T cells, or PBMCs.

V was clipped by 2 bases and J by 3 bases, with 2 bases between them. This CDR3 contains 12 residues. Participants' reported clinical history set cohort assignment. The repertoire was sequenced with immunoSEQ multiplex PCR; TCRdb's copy has only in-frame clones and lacks some. The sample yields approximately 180,000 clones, about 88% seen once. The sequencing input was PBMCs or T cells enriched from blood (not recorded which). The V call is TRBV12-3 or TRBV12-4, the J call TRBJ1-3; no firm D call. The source of this sequence is a woman between 35 and 50 years old with acute COVID-19. DNA of the CDR3: TGTGCCAGCAGTTTACATGGAAACACCATATATTTT. The encoded protein is CASSLHGNTIYF.